This is a list of T cell receptor beta chains from one sample in a study of Graves' ophthalmopathy and Graves' hyperthyroidism. TCRdb analysed the multiplex PCR reads with MiXCR anew, one entry per CDR3 protein. The sample lists around 470,000 distinct CDR3 sequences, roughly 14% seen once, with approximately 9.8% in the top ten. Sample: blood. The receptors originated from a woman in her 30s with Graves' ophthalmopathy. The CDR3 runs from the conserved cysteine through the conserved F or W. A D gene is named only where the DNA matches it firmly. Size tells how often a clone was seen (once, few, many) or the class of an expanded clone, and some rows leave it out.

j_call v_call d_call clone_size cdr3_nt cdr3_aa
TRBJ1-3 TRBV19 - many TGTGCCAGTAGTATTTGGGTCAGAAGCTCTGGAAACACCATATATTTT CASSIWVRSSGNTIYF
TRBJ2-7 TRBV30 - few TGTGCCTGGAGGACTCCGGGACACAAATACGAGCAGTACTTC CAWRTPGHKYEQYF
TRBJ2-5 TRBV20-1 TRBD2 many TGCAGTGCTACACTGGCCGTGACTAGCGGGGGGGCGGGCCGTCAAGAGACCCAGTACTTC CSATLAVTSGGAGRQETQYF
TRBJ1-1 TRBV11-2 - many TGTGCCAGCAGCTTAGTGGATAGGGAAGCTTTCTTT CASSLVDREAFF
TRBJ1-6 TRBV9 TRBD1 many TGTGCCAGCAGCGTAGTCGGACAGGGAATTTCACCCCTCCACTTT CASSVVGQGISPLHF
TRBJ1-2 TRBV11-3 TRBD1 many TGTGCCAGCAGCTTGACAGGGGAAGGCTACACCTTC CASSLTGEGYTF
TRBJ1-1 TRBV12-5 - - TGCGCTAGTGGTTTACAGGCATCAGTTCGGGCGAACATTGAAGCTTTCTTT CASGLQASVRANIEAFF
TRBJ1-2 TRBV12-3/TRBV12-4 - many TGTGCCAGCAGTCCCCGGGACGGCTATGGCTACACCTTC CASSPRDGYGYTF
TRBJ1-1 TRBV15 - - TGTGCCACCAGCACCTCGGGCGACAAGCCGAACACTGAAGCTTTCTTT CATSTSGDKPNTEAFF
TRBJ1-6 TRBV2 - many TGTGCCAGCAGTGAAGTCCACTACTATAATTCACCCCTCCACTTT CASSEVHYYNSPLHF
TRBJ2-7 TRBV12-3/TRBV12-4 - many TGTGCCAGCAGTTTTAACATCTACGAGCAGTACTTC CASSFNIYEQYF
TRBJ2-2 TRBV12-3/TRBV12-4 - few TGTGCCAGCAGTAAAACAGGGTCCCCGAACACCGGGGAGCTGTTTTTT CASSKTGSPNTGELFF
TRBJ2-3 TRBV12-3/TRBV12-4 - many TGTGCCAGCAGCCGCCATGGGCCGGGCACAGATACGCAGTATTTT CASSRHGPGTDTQYF
TRBJ1-5 TRBV27 - many TGTGCCAGCAGTTTTACAGGGACCACCAACCAACTCAATCAGCCCCAGCATTTT CASSFTGTTNQLNQPQHF
TRBJ1-1 TRBV6-1 TRBD1 many TGTGCCAGCAACCCGGGACAGACAATGAACACTGAAGCTTTCTTT CASNPGQTMNTEAFF
TRBJ1-1 TRBV5-5 TRBD1 - TGTGCCAGCAGCTTGGTGGGGGACAGAACGAACACTGAAGCTTTCTTT CASSLVGDRTNTEAFF
TRBJ2-5 TRBV30 - many TGTGCCTGGAGTGGGGGACACCAAGAGACCCAGTACTTC CAWSGGHQETQYF
TRBJ1-5 TRBV24-1 - many TGTGCCACCATCCCGACAGGCCCCAATCAGCCCCAGCATTTT CATIPTGPNQPQHF
TRBJ2-7 TRBV28 - many TGTGCCAGCAGTTTAGCGGGGAATCTATACGAGCAGTACTTC CASSLAGNLYEQYF
TRBJ1-2 TRBV29-1 - many TGCAGCGTTGATTGGGGCTACACCTTC CSVDWGYTF
TRBJ1-2 TRBV10-3 TRBD1 - TGTGCCATCAGTGAGACAGAGGGGGCTTATGGCTACACCTTC CAISETEGAYGYTF
TRBJ2-2 TRBV10-3 TRBD1 - TGTGCCATCACACTTGGACAGGGTAACACCGGGGAGCTGTTTTTT CAITLGQGNTGELFF
TRBJ1-1 TRBV12-3/TRBV12-4 TRBD1 many TGTGCCAGCAGTCCGACGTTTCCGGGACAGGGGAACACTGAAGCTTTCTTT CASSPTFPGQGNTEAFF
TRBJ1-5 TRBV28 - many TGTGCCAGCAGTCTTCCAGAAGGCAACAATCAGCCCCAGCATTTT CASSLPEGNNQPQHF
TRBJ2-4 TRBV6-1 - - TGTGCCAGCAGCGAACAGGGTCCCAAAAACATTCAGTACTTC CASSEQGPKNIQYF
TRBJ2-1 TRBV20-1 - few TGCAGTGCTAGAGATGGTGAGAAGTTCTTC CSARDGEKFF
TRBJ2-5 TRBV6-5 - - TGTGCCAGCAGTTACGGGACGATGATGGGAGAGACCCAGTACTTC CASSYGTMMGETQYF
TRBJ2-2 TRBV6-4 - - TGTGCCAGCAGTGTGGGACAGAACACCGGGGAGCTGTTTTTT CASSVGQNTGELFF
TRBJ1-5 TRBV19 - many TGTGCCAGCAGCACCGGACGTAGCAATCAGCCCCAGCATTTT CASSTGRSNQPQHF
TRBJ1-1 TRBV6-2/TRBV6-3 - many TGTGCCAGCAGTTACGGGAACCCTGAAGCTTTCTTT CASSYGNPEAFF
TRBJ2-4 TRBV27 TRBD2 many TGTGCCACCAGCCAGCGGGAGAAAAACATTCAGTACTTC CATSQREKNIQYF
TRBJ2-7 TRBV7-2 - - TGTGCCAGCACCTCATATAGGGCGACCTACGAGCAGTACTTC CASTSYRATYEQYF
TRBJ2-7 TRBV11-1 - many TGTGCCAGCAGCCGTACAGGGTTACGCTACGAGCAGTACTTC CASSRTGLRYEQYF
TRBJ1-2 TRBV2 - few TGTGCCAGCAGGAACAGGGCCAAAAACTATGGCTACACCTTC CASRNRAKNYGYTF
TRBJ1-2 TRBV14 - - TGTGCCAGCAGCCCCGCCCGGGCCTCTGGCTACACCTTC CASSPARASGYTF
TRBJ2-7 TRBV5-1 TRBD1 - TGCGCCAGCAGCTCTACAGGGGGCCTCTACGAGCAGTACTTC CASSSTGGLYEQYF
TRBJ1-5 TRBV30 - many TGTGCCTGGAGTCCAACGGGAGCAATTAGCAATCAGCCCCAGCATTTT CAWSPTGAISNQPQHF
TRBJ2-7 TRBV9 - many TGTGCCAGCAGCGTAGGAGGGACCGGGAGCTCCTACGAGCAGTACTTC CASSVGGTGSSYEQYF
TRBJ2-4 TRBV5-1 - - TGCGCCAGCAGCTTGGCCTACGGGGACAAGAGCATTCAGTACTTC CASSLAYGDKSIQYF
TRBJ2-7 TRBV5-1 TRBD1 few TGCGCCAGCAGCTGGGGACAGGGTGGAACCTACGAGCAGTGCTTC CASSWGQGGTYEQCF
TRBJ2-7 TRBV19 - - TGTGCCAGTAGTAAGGAGTCCCAAGTGGGCTCCTACGAGCAGTACTTC CASSKESQVGSYEQYF
TRBJ1-2 TRBV12-5 - - TGTGCTAGTGGGACTAGCGGGGGGGCAGTCGGCGGCTACACCTTC CASGTSGGAVGGYTF
TRBJ1-2 TRBV12-3/TRBV12-4 - many TGTGCCAGCAGTTTAGGGCAGTATGGCTACACCTTC CASSLGQYGYTF
TRBJ1-1 TRBV11-2 TRBD1 many TGTGCCAGCAGCTTAAAGGGGGCGGACACTGAAGCTTTCTTT CASSLKGADTEAFF
TRBJ2-3 TRBV12-3/TRBV12-4 - many TGTGCCAGCAGTTTGGAGCTTGGCACAGATACGCAGTATTTT CASSLELGTDTQYF
TRBJ1-5 TRBV2 TRBD1 many TGTGCCAGTACCCCAGGGGGAGGGCAGCCCCAGCATTTT CASTPGGGQPQHF
TRBJ2-7 TRBV4-1 - - TGCGCCAGCAGCCAAGATTTTCAGGGGGGCAACGAGCAGTACTTC CASSQDFQGGNEQYF
TRBJ2-5 TRBV5-1 - few TGCGCCAGCAGCTTCTCGGTGTCCGGGGAGACCCAGTACTTC CASSFSVSGETQYF
TRBJ2-6 TRBV4-2 - many TGTGCCAGCAGCCCCAACGTAGGCAGCTCTGGGGCCAACGTCCTGACTTTC CASSPNVGSSGANVLTF